This T cell receptor beta chain was recovered during a study of HIV-infected patients and healthy controls. Whole-study findings and limits: Compared with healthy controls, HIV-infected patients showed less CDR3 sharing between individuals. Significantly higher mean Gini indices appeared in HIV-infected repertoires, possibly reflecting oligoclonality.

About this clonotype: Its target is not known.

Around 500 ng RNA was reverse transcribed with alpha and beta constant-region primers. Alpha and beta chain libraries were made separately by chain-specific third strand synthesis with multiplexing indices. TCRdb passed the 5' RACE reads through MiXCR, listing each CDR3 protein once. The profile shows 15,000 to 20,000 distinct CDR3 sequences, around 9.3% of them singletons. This CDR3 region has 11 residues. Germline V lookup: CDR1 SQVTM, CDR2 ANQGSEA. The V gene lost 6 bases and the J gene lost 4 bases, with 9 bases spanning the gap. Whole blood was used without fractionation, so all unsorted peripheral T cells were included.

The sequencing input was blood. J is TRBJ2-5 and V is TRBV29-1; possible D gene TRBD2, 5 bases. The sequence was obtained from an adult in good health. CDR3 in DNA: TGCAGCGTCGGGATTGGAGAGACCCAGTACTTC. Amino acid sequence: CSVGIGETQYF. Supplemented by reference TRBV29-1 and TRBJ2-5, the full variable domain reads SAVISQKPSRDICQRGTSLTIQCQVDSQVTMMFWYRQQPGQSLTLIATANQGSEATYESGFVIDKFPISRPNLTFSTLTVSNMSPEDSSIYLCSVGIGETQYFGPGTRLLVL.